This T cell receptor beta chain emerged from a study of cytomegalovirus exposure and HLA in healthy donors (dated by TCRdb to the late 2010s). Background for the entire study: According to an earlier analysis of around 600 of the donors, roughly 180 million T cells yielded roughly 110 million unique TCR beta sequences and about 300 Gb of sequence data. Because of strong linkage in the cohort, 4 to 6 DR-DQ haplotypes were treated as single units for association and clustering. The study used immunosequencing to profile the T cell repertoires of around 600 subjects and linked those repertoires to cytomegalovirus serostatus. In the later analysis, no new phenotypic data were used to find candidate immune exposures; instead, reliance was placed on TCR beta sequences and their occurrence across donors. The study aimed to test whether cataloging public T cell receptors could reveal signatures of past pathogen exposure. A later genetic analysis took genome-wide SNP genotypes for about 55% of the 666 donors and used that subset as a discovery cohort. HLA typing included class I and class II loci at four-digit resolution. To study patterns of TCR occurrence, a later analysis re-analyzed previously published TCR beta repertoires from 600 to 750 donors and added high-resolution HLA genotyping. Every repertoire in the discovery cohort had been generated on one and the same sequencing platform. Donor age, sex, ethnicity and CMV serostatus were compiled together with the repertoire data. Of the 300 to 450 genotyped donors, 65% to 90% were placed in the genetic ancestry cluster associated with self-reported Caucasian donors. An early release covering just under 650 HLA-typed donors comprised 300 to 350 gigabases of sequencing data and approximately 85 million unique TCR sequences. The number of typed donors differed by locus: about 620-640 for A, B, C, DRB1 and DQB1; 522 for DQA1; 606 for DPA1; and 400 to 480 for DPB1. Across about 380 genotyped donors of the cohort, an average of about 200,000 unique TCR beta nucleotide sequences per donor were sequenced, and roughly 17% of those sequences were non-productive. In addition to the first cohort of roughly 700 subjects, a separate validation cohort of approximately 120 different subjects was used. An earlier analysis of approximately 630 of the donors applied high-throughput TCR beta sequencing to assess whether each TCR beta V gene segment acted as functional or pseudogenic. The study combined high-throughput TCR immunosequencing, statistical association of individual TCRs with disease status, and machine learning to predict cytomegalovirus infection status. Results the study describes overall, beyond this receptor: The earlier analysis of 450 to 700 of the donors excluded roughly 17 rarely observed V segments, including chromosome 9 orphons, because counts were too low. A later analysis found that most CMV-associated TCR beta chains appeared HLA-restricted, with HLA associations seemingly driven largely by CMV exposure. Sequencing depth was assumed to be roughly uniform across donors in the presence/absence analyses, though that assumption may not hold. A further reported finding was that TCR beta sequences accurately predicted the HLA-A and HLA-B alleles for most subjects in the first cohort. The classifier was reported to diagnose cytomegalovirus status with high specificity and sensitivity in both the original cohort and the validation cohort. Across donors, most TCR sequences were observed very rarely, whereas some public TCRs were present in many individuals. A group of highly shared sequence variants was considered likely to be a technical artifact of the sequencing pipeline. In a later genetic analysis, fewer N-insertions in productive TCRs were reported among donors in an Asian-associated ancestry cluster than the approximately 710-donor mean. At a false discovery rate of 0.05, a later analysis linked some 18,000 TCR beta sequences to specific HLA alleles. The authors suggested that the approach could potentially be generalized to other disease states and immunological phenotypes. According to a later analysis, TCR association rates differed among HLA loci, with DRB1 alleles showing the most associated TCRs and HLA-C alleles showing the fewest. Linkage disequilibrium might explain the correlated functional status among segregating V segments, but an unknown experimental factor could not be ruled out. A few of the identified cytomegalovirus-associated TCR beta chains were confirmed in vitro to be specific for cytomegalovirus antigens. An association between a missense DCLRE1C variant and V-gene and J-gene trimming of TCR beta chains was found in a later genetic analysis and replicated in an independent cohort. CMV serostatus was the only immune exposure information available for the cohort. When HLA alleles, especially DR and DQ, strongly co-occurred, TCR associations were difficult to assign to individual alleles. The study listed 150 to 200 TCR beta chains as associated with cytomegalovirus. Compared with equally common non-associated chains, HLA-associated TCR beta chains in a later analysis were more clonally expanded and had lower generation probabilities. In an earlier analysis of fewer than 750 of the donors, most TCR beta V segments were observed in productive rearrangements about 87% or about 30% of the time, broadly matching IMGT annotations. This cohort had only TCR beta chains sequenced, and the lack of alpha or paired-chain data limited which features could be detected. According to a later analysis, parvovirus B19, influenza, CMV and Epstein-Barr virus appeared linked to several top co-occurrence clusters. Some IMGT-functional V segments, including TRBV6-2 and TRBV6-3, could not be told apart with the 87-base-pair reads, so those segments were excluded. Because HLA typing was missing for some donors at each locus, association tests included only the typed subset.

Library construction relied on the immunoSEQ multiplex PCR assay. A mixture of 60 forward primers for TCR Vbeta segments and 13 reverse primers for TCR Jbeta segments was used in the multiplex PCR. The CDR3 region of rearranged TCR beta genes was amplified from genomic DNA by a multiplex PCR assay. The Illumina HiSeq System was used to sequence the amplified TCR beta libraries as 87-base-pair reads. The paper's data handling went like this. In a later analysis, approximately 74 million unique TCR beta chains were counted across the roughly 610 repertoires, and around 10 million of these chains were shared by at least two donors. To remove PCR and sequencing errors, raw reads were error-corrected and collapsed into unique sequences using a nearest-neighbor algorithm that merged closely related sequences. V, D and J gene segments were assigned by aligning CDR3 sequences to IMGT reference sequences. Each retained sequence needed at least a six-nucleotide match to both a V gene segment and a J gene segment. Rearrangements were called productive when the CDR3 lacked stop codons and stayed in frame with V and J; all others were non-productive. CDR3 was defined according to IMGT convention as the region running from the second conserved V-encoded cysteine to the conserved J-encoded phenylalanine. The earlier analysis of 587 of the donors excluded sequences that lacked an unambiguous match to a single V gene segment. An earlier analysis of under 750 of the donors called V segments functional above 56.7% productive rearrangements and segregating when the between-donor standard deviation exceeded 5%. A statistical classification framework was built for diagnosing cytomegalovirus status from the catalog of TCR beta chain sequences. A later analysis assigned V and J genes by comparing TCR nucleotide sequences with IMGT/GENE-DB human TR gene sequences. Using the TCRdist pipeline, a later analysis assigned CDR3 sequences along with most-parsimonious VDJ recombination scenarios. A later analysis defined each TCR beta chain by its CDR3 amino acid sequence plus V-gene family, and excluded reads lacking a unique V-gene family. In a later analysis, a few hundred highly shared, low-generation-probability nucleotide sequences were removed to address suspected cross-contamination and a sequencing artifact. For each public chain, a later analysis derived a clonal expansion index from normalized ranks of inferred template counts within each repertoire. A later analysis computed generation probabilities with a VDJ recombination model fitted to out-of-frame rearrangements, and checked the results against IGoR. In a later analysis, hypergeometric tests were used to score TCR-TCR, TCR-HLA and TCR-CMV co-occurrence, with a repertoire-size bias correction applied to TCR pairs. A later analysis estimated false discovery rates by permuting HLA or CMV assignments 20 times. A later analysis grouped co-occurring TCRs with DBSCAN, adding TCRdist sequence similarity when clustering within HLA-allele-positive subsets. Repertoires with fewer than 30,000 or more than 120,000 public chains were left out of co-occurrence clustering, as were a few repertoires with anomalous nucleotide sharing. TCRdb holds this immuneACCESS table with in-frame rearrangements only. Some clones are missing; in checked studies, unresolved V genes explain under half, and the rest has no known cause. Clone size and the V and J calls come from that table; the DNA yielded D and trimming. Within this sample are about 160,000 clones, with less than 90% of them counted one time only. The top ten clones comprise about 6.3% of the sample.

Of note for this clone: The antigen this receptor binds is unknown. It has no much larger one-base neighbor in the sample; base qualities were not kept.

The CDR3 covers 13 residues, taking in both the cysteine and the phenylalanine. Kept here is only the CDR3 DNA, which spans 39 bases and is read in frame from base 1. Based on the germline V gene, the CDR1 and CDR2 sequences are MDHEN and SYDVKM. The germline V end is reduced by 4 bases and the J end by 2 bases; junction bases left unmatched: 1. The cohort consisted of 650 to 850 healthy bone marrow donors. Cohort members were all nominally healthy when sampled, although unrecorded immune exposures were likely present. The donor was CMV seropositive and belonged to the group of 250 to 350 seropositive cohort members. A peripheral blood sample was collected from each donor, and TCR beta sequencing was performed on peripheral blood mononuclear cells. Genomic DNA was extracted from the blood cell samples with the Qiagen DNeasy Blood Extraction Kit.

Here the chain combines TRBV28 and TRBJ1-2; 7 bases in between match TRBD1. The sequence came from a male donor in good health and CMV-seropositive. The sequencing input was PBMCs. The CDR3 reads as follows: CASSSGQNYGYTF. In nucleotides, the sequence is TGTGCCAGCAGTTCGGGACAGAACTATGGCTACACCTTC.